The 12 T cell receptor beta chains below all came from one sample that was sequenced in a study of T cell responses to AZD1222 COVID-19 vaccine (dated by TCRdb to the early 2020s). Library generation was performed with the immunoSEQ multiplex PCR assay. Entries here come from immuneACCESS through TCRdb and include only in-frame sequences with V and J called. Some clones fail to appear in such tables; in the studies checked, an unresolved V gene covers under half of the shortfall, and the cause of the remainder is unknown. The sample table shows about 140,000 clones, and approximately 90% are seen once. The biggest ten clones account for approximately 3.6% of the sample. The sample's time point label, decoded: baseline before first vaccination. Sequenced material: peripheral blood, taken on day 0 of AZD1222 vaccination. The receptors stem from an adult in good health.

This chain connects TRBV19 to TRBJ1-1; TRBD1 agrees at 8 bases. Germline V gene lookup returns CDR1 LNHDA and CDR2 SQIVND (reference sequence). The CDR3 is 13 amino acids. V lost 3 bases, J lost 7 bases, and 4 bases stayed unmatched. CDR3 region: CASSIGTGGEAFF. CDR3 nucleotides: TGTGCCAGTAGTATCGGCACAGGGGGTGAAGCTTTCTTT.

This chain links TRBV29-1 with TRBJ2-7, with 14 bases lining up with TRBD2. This CDR3 comprises 14 residues. The trim removed 6 bases at V and 3 bases at J, leaving 4 bases unmatched. Germline-derived CDR1 and CDR2 are SQVTM and ANQGSEA. In DNA, the CDR3 is TGCAGCGTGTATGGGACTAGCGGGAGCTACGAGCAGTACTTC. It is translated as CSVYGTSGSYEQYF.

The gene calls are TRBV3-1 (or the pseudogene TRBV3-2) and TRBJ2-3; 8 bases are a match to TRBD2. In germline, CDR1 is LGHDT, CDR2 YNNKEL (reference sequence). CDR3 length: 16 amino acids. V shed 1 base, J shed 1 base, and the junction held 4 bases outside the gene matches. CDR3 in amino acids: CASSQGNSGGTDTQYF. As DNA, the CDR3 is TGTGCCAGCAGCCAAGGTAATAGCGGGGGCACAGATACGCAGTATTTT.

The V call is TRBV6-6, the J call TRBJ2-7; D may be TRBD1 (6 bases). The length of the CDR3 is 13 residues. The germline V gene has CDR1 MNHNY and CDR2 SVGAGI (reference sequence). V lost 6 bases to trimming and J lost 4 bases, with 13 bases between them. CDR3 in DNA: TGTGCCAGCAGCCCCGGGACACTTTACGAGCAGTACTTC. Translating it yields CASSPGTLYEQYF.

This clone has just one count. The V gene is TRBV5-1, the J gene TRBJ1-2; 9 bases are shared with TRBD1. The CDR3 is made up of 13 amino acids. J was trimmed by 6 bases and V by 5 bases; bases with no gene match: 5. Germline V CDR1 and CDR2: SGHRS, YFSETQ. In nucleotides, the CDR3 is TGCGCCAGCAGAACGGACAGGGGTGATGGCTACACCTTC. Translated: CASRTDRGDGYTF.

This chain connects TRBV19 to TRBJ1-2; D is perhaps TRBD1 (5 bases). Germline lookup yields CDR1 LNHDA and CDR2 SQIVND (reference sequence). The CDR3 runs to 15 residues. V shed 6 bases and J shed 3 bases, with 17 bases lying between them. In DNA, the CDR3 is TGTGCCAGTAGCCATAGACAGATTTGGGACTATGGCTACACCTTC. The encoded protein is CASSHRQIWDYGYTF. Together with reference TRBV19 and TRBJ1-2, the CDR3 gives the full variable domain: DGGITQSPKYLFRKEGQNVTLSCEQNLNHDAMYWYRQDPGQGLRLIYYSQIVNDFQKGDIAEGYSVSREKKESFPLTVTSAQKNPTAFYLCASSHRQIWDYGYTFGSGTRLTVV.

This clone was counted a single time. The chain combines TRBV9 with TRBJ2-7, with 8 bases matching TRBD1. The CDR3 has 14 residues. Trimming at V came to 3 bases and at J to 6 bases, leaving 8 bases not matched to a gene. In germline, CDR1 is SGDLS, CDR2 YYNGEE. In nucleotides, the CDR3 is TGTGCCAGCAGCGGACAGGGGCTGCTAGGCGAGCAGTACTTC. Its protein is CASSGQGLLGEQYF.

The V call is TRBV11-3, the J call TRBJ1-5; no firm D call. The CDR3 length is 13 residues. V shed 1 base and J shed 5 bases, with 6 bases lying between them. Germline lookup yields CDR1 SGHNT and CDR2 YENEEA. CDR3 in DNA: TGTGCCAGCAGCTTAGGTTTGGATCAGCCCCAGCATTTT. Its translation: CASSLGLDQPQHF.

The chain combines TRBV12-5 with TRBJ2-3; D is perhaps TRBD1 (6 bases). Germline V gene sequence: CDR1 LGHNT, CDR2 FRNRAP. The CDR3 loop spans 13 amino acids. The V and J ends lost 5 bases and 2 bases respectively, with 8 bases between them. The CDR3, as DNA: TGTGCTAGTGGTGACAGGTTCACAGATACGCAGTATTTT. Translation: CASGDRFTDTQYF.

The rearrangement uses TRBV19 and TRBJ2-7, with D maybe TRBD2 (5 bases). The germline V and J ends were trimmed by 4 bases and 0 bases, with 10 bases remaining between them. In germline, CDR1 is LNHDA, CDR2 SQIVND (reference sequence). CDR3 size: 14 residues. The CDR3 loop reads CASSTSGSSYEQYF. The CDR3 DNA sequence: TGTGCCAGTAGTACGAGCGGAAGCTCCTACGAGCAGTACTTC.

This sequence joins TRBV5-1 and TRBJ2-3, with D unclear. Trimming took off 7 bases at V and 0 bases at J, with 21 bases between the two ends. CDR3 length: 17 amino acids. In germline, CDR1 is SGHRS, CDR2 YFSETQ. The CDR3 loop is CASRTQRWGFSTDTQYF. The CDR3 nucleotides read TGCGCCAGCCGCACCCAGAGGTGGGGTTTTAGCACAGATACGCAGTATTTT.

CDR3 residues: CASSRTPASNQPQHF. CDR3 in DNA: TGTGCCAGCTCACGGACACCCGCCAGCAATCAGCCCCAGCATTTT. The rearrangement uses TRBV18 and TRBJ1-5; D is possibly TRBD1 (5 bases). The CDR3 contains 15 residues. Deletions cut 4 bases from V and 1 base from J, with 11 bases between. Germline V gene lookup returns CDR1 KGHSH and CDR2 LQKENI.